These 18 T cell receptor beta chains came from one sample sequenced in a study of T cells in Graves' hyperthyroidism and ophthalmopathy. Amplification of TCR beta CDR3 regions used RNA as the template. Using the HTBI primer set, a first-round RT-PCR was run on the TCR CDR3. TCRdb re-called the multiplex PCR reads through MiXCR, storing one row per CDR3 protein. This table holds 600,000 or so distinct CDR3 sequences, about 14% found once. Specimen: blood. These receptors originate from a woman in her 50s with Graves' ophthalmopathy.

This clonotype showed up many times. The CDR3, as DNA: TGCGCCAGCAGCTTGGGTTCTAGCGGGAGTTCCTACGAGCAGTACTTC. The encoded protein is CASSLGSSGSSYEQYF. This chain uses TRBV5-1 with TRBJ2-7; 10 nucleotides line up with TRBD2. The trim removed 0 bases at V and 1 base at J, leaving 4 bases unmatched. Germline V gene lookup returns CDR1 SGHRS and CDR2 YFSETQ. This CDR3 comprises 16 residues.

This clonotype was detected only a few times. This rearrangement joins TRBV7-3 to TRBJ2-7, with 8 bases identical to TRBD1. Germline V gene data show CDR1 as SGHTA and CDR2 as FQGTGA. The CDR3 is made up of 16 amino acids. V lost 5 bases, J lost 1 base, and 10 bases stayed unmatched. CDR3: CASSQTGTGLSYEQYF. The CDR3 bases are TGTGCCAGCAGCCAAACCGGGACAGGCCTATCCTACGAGCAGTACTTC.

This clonotype was seen at least ten times. The genes are TRBV27 and TRBJ2-2; tentative D call: TRBD2 (6 bases). This CDR3 has 18 amino acids. Germline CDR1 MNHEY, CDR2 SMNVEV (reference sequence). V was pared by 2 bases and J by 1 base, with 17 bases between. The CDR3 DNA follows: TGTGCCAGCAGTTTACCCATGCGGGAAAGCCTGAACACCGGGGAGCTGTTTTTT. Residues: CASSLPMRESLNTGELFF.

This clonotype was seen just once. Germline is not matched at one junction end, which may reflect a read error. This chain joins TRBV27 and TRBJ2-1; possible D gene TRBD1, 7 bases. The CDR3 contains 13 residues. Germline V lookup: CDR1 MNHEY, CDR2 SMNVEV (reference sequence). The CDR3 nucleotides are TGTGCCAGCAGACTCAGACAGGGAGGCTTGATGATCTTC. It specifies CASRLRQGGLMIF.

This clonotype was found many times. J is TRBJ2-3 and V is TRBV30; D not resolved. The ends were cut back, 2 bases at V and 2 bases at J, with 11 bases in the middle. The CDR3 length is 14 residues. Germline V CDR1 and CDR2: GTSNPN, SVGIG (reference sequence). The CDR3 nucleotides are TGTGCCTGGAGTTATACGGCGCACACAGATACGCAGTATTTT. It translates to CAWSYTAHTDTQYF.

The V gene is TRBV4-1, the J gene TRBJ2-5; 10 nucleotides align to TRBD2. The CDR3 loop spans 15 amino acids. Germline trimming cut 0 bases from V and 3 bases from J; bases unmatched to any gene: 1. Germline CDR1 is MGHRA and CDR2 is YSYEKL. This CDR3 reads CASSQDLAGEETQYF. In DNA form, the CDR3 reads TGCGCCAGCAGCCAAGACCTAGCGGGGGAAGAGACCCAGTACTTC.

This clonotype was counted many times. The V and J genes are TRBV20-1 and TRBJ2-2; D perhaps matches TRBD1 (6 bases). This CDR3 is 16 amino acids long. The germline gives CDR1 DFQATT, CDR2 SNEGSKA (reference sequence). V was trimmed by 0 bases and J by 3 bases, leaving 14 bases between them. In DNA, the CDR3 is TGCAGTGCTAGAGATTTTACAGGGTCTGACACCGGGGAGCTGTTTTTT. Translated: CSARDFTGSDTGELFF.

This clonotype appeared many times. The chain carries TRBV28 and TRBJ2-5, with TRBD2 matching over 8 bases. This CDR3 contains 14 residues. J lost 5 bases, V lost 7 bases, and 9 bases had no gene match. Germline values: CDR1 MDHEN, CDR2 SYDVKM. CDR3 sequence reads: CASTLSGGAETQYF. The CDR3 region has the DNA TGTGCCAGCACCCTAAGCGGGGGAGCGGAGACCCAGTACTTC.

This clonotype has only a few counts. The chain links TRBV5-4 to TRBJ2-7; a weak D match, TRBD2 (6 bases). Germline values: CDR1 SGHNT, CDR2 YYREEE (reference sequence). V was pared by 4 bases and J by 7 bases, with 24 bases between. CDR3 size: 16 residues. In nucleotides, the CDR3 is TGTGCCAGCAGCCCACAGACTAGTAGTTCGAGGTGGGAGCAGTACTTC. Its translation is CASSPQTSSSRWEQYF.

V is TRBV25-1 and J is TRBJ1-1; D possibly corresponds to TRBD1 (5 bases). V lost 4 bases to trimming and J lost 2 bases, with 14 bases between them. CDR1 is MGHDK and CDR2 is SYGVNS in the germline V gene. The CDR3 has 15 amino acids. CDR3 nucleotides: TGTGCCAGCAGTGCCGTAATCCGGGACAACACTGAAGCTTTCTTT. Residues: CASSAVIRDNTEAFF.

The CDR3 DNA sequence: TGTGCCAGCAGCCCCCGGACTAGCGGGAGAGTGTACAATGAGCAGTTCTTC. Translating it yields CASSPRTSGRVYNEQFF. The chain links TRBV3-2 to TRBJ2-1; the table's D gene call, TRBD2, was not cross checked with the DNA. TRBV3-2 corresponds to a pseudogene. The CDR3 runs to 17 residues.

V usage is TRBV5-4 and J usage is TRBJ2-1, with 12 bases fitting TRBD2. This CDR3 is built from 13 residues. After removal of 4 bases from V and 9 bases from J, the junction contained 2 bases not matched to a gene. Germline V gene data show CDR1 as SGHNT and CDR2 as YYREEE (reference sequence). CDR3 nucleotide sequence: TGTGCCAGCAGCCCTAGCGGGGGGGGTGAGCAGTTCTTC. Its protein is CASSPSGGGEQFF.

At least ten counts were recorded for this clonotype. This chain joins TRBV12-3 or TRBV12-4 and TRBJ2-5, with 9 bases fitting TRBD2. The CDR3 consists of 19 residues. The V segment lost 0 bases and the J segment 5 bases; nucleotides outside the gene matches: 16. CDR3 loop: CASSLAGTSLLGMEETQYF. The CDR3 coding sequence is TGTGCCAGCAGTTTAGCGGGGACTAGCTTACTGGGGATGGAGGAGACCCAGTACTTC.

This clonotype was detected many times. The chain has TRBV12-3 or TRBV12-4 and TRBJ1-1; the D is unclear. The CDR3 has 15 amino acids. Trimming left V 1 base short and J 4 bases short, with 13 bases between. The CDR3 spells CASSLDWGIGTEAFF. DNA for the CDR3: TGTGCCAGCAGTTTAGATTGGGGAATAGGCACTGAAGCTTTCTTT.

This clonotype was detected many times. The rearrangement uses TRBV6-2 or TRBV6-3 and TRBJ2-1, with 12 bases identical to TRBD1. Trimming cost V 4 bases and J 7 bases; bases outside gene matches: 5. This CDR3 has 15 residues. CDR1 and CDR2 (germline): MNHEY, SVGEGT. As DNA, the CDR3 is TGTGCCAGCAGTTGGGGACAGGGGGCTCGTAATGAGCAGTTCTTC. It yields the protein CASSWGQGARNEQFF.

This clonotype was detected a few times. Given a much more abundant clone one base away, this may be a read error. The rearrangement links TRBV7-2 to TRBJ2-1; tentatively, D is TRBD2 (5 bases). V lost 8 bases to trimming and J lost 10 bases, with 15 bases between them. The CDR3 is 12 residues long. The germline V gene has CDR1 SGHTA and CDR2 FQGNSA. This CDR3 reads CASGSDSLEQFF. DNA of the CDR3: TGTGCCAGCGGCTCGGACTCTTTGGAGCAGTTCTTC. The full variable domain, its missing parts supplied by reference TRBV7-2 and TRBJ2-1, is GAGVSQSPSNKVTEKGKDVELRCDPISGHTALYWYRQSLGQGLEFLIYFQGNSAPDKSGLPSDRFSAERTGGSVSTLTIQRTQQEDSAVYLCASGSDSLEQFFGPGTRLTVL.

Ten or more counts support this clonotype. V gene TRBV11-2 combines with J gene TRBJ2-1; 7 bases align to TRBD2. The CDR3 contains 13 residues. CDR1 and CDR2 (germline): SGHAT, FQNNGV. The trim removed 5 bases at V and 8 bases at J, leaving 6 bases unmatched. In DNA, the CDR3 is TGTGCCAGCAGCATCATAGCGGGCGATGAGCAGTTCTTC. This codes for CASSIIAGDEQFF.

The chain joins TRBV6-1 to TRBJ1-1, with 9 bases identical to TRBD1. The CDR3 spans 14 residues. V was clipped by 7 bases and J by 7 bases; unmatched bases: 10. The V gene's germline CDR1 is MNHNS and CDR2 SASEGT. CDR3 region: CASNPWGTGNEAFF. CDR3 sequence (DNA): TGTGCCAGCAATCCGTGGGGGACAGGGAATGAAGCTTTCTTT.